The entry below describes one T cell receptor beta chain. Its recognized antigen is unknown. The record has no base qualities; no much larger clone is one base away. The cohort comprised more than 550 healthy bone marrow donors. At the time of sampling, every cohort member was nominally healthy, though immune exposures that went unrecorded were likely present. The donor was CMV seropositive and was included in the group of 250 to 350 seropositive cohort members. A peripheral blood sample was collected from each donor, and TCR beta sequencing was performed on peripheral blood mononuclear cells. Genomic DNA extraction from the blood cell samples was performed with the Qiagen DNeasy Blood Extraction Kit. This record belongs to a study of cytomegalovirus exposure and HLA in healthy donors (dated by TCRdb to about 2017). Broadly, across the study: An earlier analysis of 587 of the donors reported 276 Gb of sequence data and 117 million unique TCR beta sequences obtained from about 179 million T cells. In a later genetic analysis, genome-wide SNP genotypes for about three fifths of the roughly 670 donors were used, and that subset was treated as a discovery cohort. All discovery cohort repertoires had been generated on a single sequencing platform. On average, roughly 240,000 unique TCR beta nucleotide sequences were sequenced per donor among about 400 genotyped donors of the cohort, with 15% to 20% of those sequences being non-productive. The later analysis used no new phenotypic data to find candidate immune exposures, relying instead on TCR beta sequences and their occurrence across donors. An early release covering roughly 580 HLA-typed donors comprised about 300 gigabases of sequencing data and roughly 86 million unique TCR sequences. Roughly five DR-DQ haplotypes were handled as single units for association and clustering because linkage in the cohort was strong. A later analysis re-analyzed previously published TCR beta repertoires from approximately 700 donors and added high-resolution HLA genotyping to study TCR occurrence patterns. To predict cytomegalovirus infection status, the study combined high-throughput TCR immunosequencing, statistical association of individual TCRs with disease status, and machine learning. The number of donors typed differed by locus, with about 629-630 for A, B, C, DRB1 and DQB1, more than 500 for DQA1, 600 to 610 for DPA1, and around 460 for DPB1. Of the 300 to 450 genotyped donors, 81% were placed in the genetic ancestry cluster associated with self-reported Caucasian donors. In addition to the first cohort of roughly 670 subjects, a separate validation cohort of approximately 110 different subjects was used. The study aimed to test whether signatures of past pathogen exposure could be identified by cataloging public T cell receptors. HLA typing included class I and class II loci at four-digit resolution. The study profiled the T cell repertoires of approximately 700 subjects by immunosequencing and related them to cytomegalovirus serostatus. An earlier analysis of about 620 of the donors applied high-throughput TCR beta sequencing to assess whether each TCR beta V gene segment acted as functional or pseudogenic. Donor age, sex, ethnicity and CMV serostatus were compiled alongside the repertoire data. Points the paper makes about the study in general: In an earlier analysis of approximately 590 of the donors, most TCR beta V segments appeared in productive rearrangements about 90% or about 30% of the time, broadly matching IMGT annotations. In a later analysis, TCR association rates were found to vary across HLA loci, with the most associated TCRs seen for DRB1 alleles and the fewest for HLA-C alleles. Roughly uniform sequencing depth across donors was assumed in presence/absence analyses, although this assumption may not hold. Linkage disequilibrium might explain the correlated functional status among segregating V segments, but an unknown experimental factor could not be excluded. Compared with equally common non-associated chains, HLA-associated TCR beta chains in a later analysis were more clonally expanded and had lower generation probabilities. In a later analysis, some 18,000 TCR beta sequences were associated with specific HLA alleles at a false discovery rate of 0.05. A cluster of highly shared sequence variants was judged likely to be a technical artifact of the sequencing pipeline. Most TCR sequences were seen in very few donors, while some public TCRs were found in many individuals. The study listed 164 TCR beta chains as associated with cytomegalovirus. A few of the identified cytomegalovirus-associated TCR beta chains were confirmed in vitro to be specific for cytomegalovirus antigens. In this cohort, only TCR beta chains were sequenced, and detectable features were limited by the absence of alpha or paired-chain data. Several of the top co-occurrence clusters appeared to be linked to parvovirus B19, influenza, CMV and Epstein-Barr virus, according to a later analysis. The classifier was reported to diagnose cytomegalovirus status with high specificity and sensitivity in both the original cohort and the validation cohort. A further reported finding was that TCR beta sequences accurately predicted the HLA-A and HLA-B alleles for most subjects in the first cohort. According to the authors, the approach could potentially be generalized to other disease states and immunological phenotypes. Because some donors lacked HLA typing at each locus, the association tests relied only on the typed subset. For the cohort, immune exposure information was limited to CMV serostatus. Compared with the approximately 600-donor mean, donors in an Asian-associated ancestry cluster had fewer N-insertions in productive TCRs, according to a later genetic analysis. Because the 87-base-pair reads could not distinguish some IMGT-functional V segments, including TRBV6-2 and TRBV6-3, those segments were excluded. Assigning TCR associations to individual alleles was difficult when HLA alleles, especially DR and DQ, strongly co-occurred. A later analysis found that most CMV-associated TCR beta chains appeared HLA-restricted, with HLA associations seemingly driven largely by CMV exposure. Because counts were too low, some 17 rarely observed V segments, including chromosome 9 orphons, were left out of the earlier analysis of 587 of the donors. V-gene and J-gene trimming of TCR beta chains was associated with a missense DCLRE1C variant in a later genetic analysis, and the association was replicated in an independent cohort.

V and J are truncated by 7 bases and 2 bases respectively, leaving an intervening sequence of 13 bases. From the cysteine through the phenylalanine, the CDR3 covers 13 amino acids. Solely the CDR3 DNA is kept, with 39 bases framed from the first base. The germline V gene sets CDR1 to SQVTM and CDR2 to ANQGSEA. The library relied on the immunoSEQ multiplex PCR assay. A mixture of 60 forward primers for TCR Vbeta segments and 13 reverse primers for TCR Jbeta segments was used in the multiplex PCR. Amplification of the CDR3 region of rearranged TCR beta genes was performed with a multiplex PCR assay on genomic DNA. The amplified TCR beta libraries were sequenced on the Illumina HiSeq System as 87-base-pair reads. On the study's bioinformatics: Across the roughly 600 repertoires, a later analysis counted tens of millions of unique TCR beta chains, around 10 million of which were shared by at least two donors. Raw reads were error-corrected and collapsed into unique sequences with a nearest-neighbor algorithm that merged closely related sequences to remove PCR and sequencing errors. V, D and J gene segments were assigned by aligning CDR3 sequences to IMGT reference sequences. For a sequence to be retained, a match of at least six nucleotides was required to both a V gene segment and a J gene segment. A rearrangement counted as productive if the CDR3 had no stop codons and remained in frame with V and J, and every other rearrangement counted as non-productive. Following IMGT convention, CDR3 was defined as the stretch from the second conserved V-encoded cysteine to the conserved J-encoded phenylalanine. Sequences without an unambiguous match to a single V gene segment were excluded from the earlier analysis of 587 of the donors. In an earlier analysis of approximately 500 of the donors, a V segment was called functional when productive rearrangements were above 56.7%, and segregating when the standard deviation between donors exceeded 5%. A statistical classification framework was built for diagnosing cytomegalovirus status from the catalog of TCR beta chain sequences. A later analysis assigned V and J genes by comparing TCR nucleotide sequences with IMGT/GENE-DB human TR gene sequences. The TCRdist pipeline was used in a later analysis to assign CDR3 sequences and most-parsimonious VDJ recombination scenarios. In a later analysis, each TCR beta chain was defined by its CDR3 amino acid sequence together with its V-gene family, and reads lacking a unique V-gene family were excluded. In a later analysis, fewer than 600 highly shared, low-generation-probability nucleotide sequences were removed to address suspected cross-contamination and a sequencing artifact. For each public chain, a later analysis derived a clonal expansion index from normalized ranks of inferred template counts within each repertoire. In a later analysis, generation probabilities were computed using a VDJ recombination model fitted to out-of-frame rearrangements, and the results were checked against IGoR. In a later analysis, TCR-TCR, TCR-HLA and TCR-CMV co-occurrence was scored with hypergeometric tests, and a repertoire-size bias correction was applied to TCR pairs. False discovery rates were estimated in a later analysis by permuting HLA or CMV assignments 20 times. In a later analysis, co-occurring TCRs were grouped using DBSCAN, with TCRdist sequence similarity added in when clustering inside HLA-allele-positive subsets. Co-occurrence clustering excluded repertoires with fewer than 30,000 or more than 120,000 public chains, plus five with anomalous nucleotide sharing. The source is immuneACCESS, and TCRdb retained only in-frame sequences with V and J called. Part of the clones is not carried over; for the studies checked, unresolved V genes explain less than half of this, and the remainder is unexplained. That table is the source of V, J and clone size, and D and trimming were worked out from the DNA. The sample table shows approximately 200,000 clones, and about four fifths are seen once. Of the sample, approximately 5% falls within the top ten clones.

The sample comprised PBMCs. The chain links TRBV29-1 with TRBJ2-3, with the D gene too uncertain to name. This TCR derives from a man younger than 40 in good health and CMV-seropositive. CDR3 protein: CSATHTATDTQYF. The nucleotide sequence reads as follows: TGCAGCGCAACCCATACAGCCACAGATACGCAGTATTTT.